This T cell receptor beta chain stems from a study of blood T cell repertoires in COVID-19. Across the whole study: Researchers got acute and convalescent COVID-19 samples from the United States, Italy and Spain. PBMCs, B-cell-depleted T cells, or T cells were the source of the cDNA or gDNA that made up the material.

The CDR3 sequence is 16 residues long. CDR1 is MNHEY, CDR2 SMNVEV, per germline (reference sequence). V lost 1 base to trimming and J lost 0 bases, with 10 bases between them. Generated by immunoSEQ multiplex PCR, the TCRdb table keeps only in-frame clones and is missing some. The table records more than 200,000 clones, 84% of them present only once. Patients at the Seattle site were enrolled during active infection and followed longitudinally. The sequenced sample was peripheral blood. This clonotype was obtained from a woman aged 80 or over with COVID-19, enrolled during active disease. The chain links TRBV27 to TRBJ1-5, with D perhaps TRBD1 (6 bases). CDR3 nucleotides: TGTGCCAGCAGTTTATTTTCAGGGGTTAGCAATCAGCCCCAGCATTTT. Protein: CASSLFSGVSNQPQHF.